These 23 T cell receptor beta chains were all obtained from the same sample, sequenced in a study of T cell clonality in common variable immunodeficiency. Libraries were prepared by immunoSEQ multiplex PCR; TCRdb keeps only in-frame clonotypes and omits some of them. The sample shows about 30,000 clones, no singletons; the ten largest hold around an eighth. Sequenced: peripheral blood mononuclear cells. These receptors were taken from a person between 18 and 70 years old in good health.

Notes on this clone: The read finishes 3 residues shy of the CDR3 end, and the germline J gene is used to complete it. V usage is TRBV18 and J usage is TRBJ2-7; 9 bases fit TRBD1. Germline V lookup: CDR1 KGHSH, CDR2 LQKENI. The CDR3 has 16 amino acids. The V segment lost 2 bases and the J segment 0 bases; nucleotides outside the gene matches: 5. CDR3: CASSPNRDRVSYEQYF. CDR3 bases read: TGTGCCAGCTCACCAAATCGGGACAGGGTCTCCTACGAG.

This clone was detected ten times or more. The junction differs from germline at one of its ends, possibly a read error. The read finishes 3 residues shy of the CDR3 end, and the germline J gene is used to complete it. This chain links TRBV7-2 with TRBJ1-2; 8 nucleotides match TRBD1. Germline V lookup: CDR1 SGHTA, CDR2 FQGNSA. The CDR3 runs to 13 residues. CDR3 in amino acids: CASTLVGTGGYTF. Incomplete CDR3 DNA: TGTGCCAGCACCTTAGTGGGGACAGGTGGC.

In its sample, this clone was seen a few times. The read ends 3 residues before the CDR3 terminus; that terminus is restored from the germline J gene. The chain uses TRBV7-6 and TRBJ2-2; possible D gene TRBD2, 6 bases. Per the germline V gene, CDR1 is SGHVS and CDR2 is FNYEAQ. V was cut by 1 base and J by 5 bases, with 14 bases left in between. The CDR3 extends over 16 amino acids. The sequenced part of the CDR3 DNA is TGTGCCAGCAGCTTAGGACCGGGGGTTCAAACCGGGGAG. It codes for CASSLGPGVQTGE. The entire CDR3 reads CASSLGPGVQTGELFF.

The sample holds many counts of this clone. The missing CDR3 end, 3 residues past where the read stops, is filled in from the germline J gene. The V gene is TRBV19, the J gene TRBJ2-1; maybe TRBD2 (7 bases). V was shortened by 11 bases and J by 2 bases, with 16 bases between the two germline ends. The CDR3 is made up of 14 amino acids. Per the germline V gene, CDR1 is LNHDA and CDR2 is SQIVND (reference sequence). The CDR3 loop reads CASLRGGPYNEQFF. The sequenced CDR3 bases are TGTGCCTCCCTGAGGGGGGGGCCCTACAATGAG.

This clone was picked up many times. The sequence runs out 3 residues before the end of the CDR3; the remainder is reconstructed from the germline J gene. This sequence joins TRBV20-1 and TRBJ1-4; TRBD1 aligns across 7 bases. The CDR3 consists of 13 residues. V shed 5 bases and J 3 bases; nucleotides not matched to a gene: 3. Germline V gene sequence: CDR1 DFQATT, CDR2 SNEGSKA (reference sequence). The part of the CDR3 DNA that was read is TGCAGTGCTGCCGGGACAGCTAATGAAAAA. Translated, it gives CSAAGTANEK. In full, the CDR3 reads CSAAGTANEKLFF.

Note on this clone: Sequence at one end of the junction differs from germline and may be a read error. The missing CDR3 end, 3 residues past where the read stops, is filled in from the germline J gene. The identical CDR3 is also encoded by other nucleotide sequences in the sample. The chain combines TRBV7-3 with TRBJ1-2; 8 bases are shared with TRBD1. Germline CDR1 reads SGHTA; CDR2 reads FQGTGA. This CDR3 is 14 amino acids long. CDR3 protein: CASSSGQESYGYTF. Incomplete CDR3 DNA: TGTGCCAGCAGCTCGGGACAGGAAAGCTATGGA.

There are many counts of this clone. The read ends 3 residues shy of where the CDR3 ends; the end is completed using the germline J gene. The chain combines TRBV7-2 with TRBJ1-1, with a weak D call TRBD1 (6 bases). Germline V CDR1 and CDR2: SGHTA, FQGNSA. The CDR3 is 15 residues long. With 3 bases removed from V and 0 bases from J, the gap between germline ends came to 11 bases. The CDR3 bases that were read are TGTGCCAGCAGCTTCAGGGGACACATGAACACTGAA. Translated: CASSFRGHMNTE. The entire CDR3 sequence reads CASSFRGHMNTEAFF. The full variable domain, rest sourced from reference TRBV7-2 and TRBJ1-1, is GAGVSQSPSNKVTEKGKDVELRCDPISGHTALYWYRQSLGQGLEFLIYFQGNSAPDKSGLPSDRFSAERTGGSVSTLTIQRTQQEDSAVYLCASSFRGHMNTEAFFGQGTRLTVV.

This clone was counted at least ten times. The read is 3 residues too short to cover the CDR3 end, so that end is filled in from the germline J gene. The chain links TRBV12-3 or TRBV12-4 to TRBJ1-2, with 8 bases aligning to TRBD1. Trimming took 7 bases from V and 4 from J; bases not matched to a gene: 11. This CDR3 has 15 amino acids. This CDR3 reads CASTWGTGVAYGYTF. The sequenced CDR3 bases are TGTGCCAGCACCTGGGGGACAGGAGTCGCCTATGGC.

This clone showed up many times. The read halts 3 residues ahead of the CDR3 end, with the missing end drawn from the germline J gene. J is TRBJ2-7 and V is TRBV7-2; 7 bases are shared with TRBD1. The V gene's germline CDR1 is SGHTA and CDR2 FQGNSA. Trimming at V came to 3 bases and at J to 3 bases, leaving 2 bases not matched to a gene. CDR3 size: 13 residues. The CDR3 sequence: CASSFPGGYEQYF. The part of the CDR3 DNA that was read is TGTGCCAGCAGCTTCCCAGGGGGCTACGAG.

This clone was observed at least ten times. The CDR3 is cut off 3 residues early in the read; its end comes from the germline J gene. The chain couples TRBV7-6 to TRBJ2-1; D may be TRBD2 (7 bases). The V gene's germline CDR1 is SGHVS and CDR2 FNYEAQ. The CDR3 sequence is 15 residues long. The germline V and J ends were trimmed by 1 base and 4 bases, with 11 bases remaining between them. The CDR3 bases that were read are TGTGCCAGCAGCTTAGTGCGGGGGCCATACAATGAG. It encodes CASSLVRGPYNE. Given in full, the CDR3 is CASSLVRGPYNEQFF.

This clone was recorded at least ten times. The read terminates 3 residues before the CDR3 end, so the remaining end is supplied by the germline J gene. The chain employs TRBV18 and TRBJ1-1; 9 nucleotides line up with TRBD1. Germline CDR1 reads KGHSH; CDR2 reads LQKENI. V dropped 4 bases and J dropped 5; count of bases not matched to a gene: 5. The CDR3 contains 14 residues. CDR3 DNA (partial): TGTGCCAGCTCACTAACAGGGGGCAAAACTGAA. Its protein product is CASSLTGGKTE. The entire CDR3 protein is CASSLTGGKTEAFF.

This clone was counted at least ten times. Read sequence stops 3 residues before the CDR3 end, and the germline J gene provides the missing end. This sequence joins TRBV19 and TRBJ2-1, with D possibly matching TRBD2 (7 bases). The V gene's germline CDR1 is LNHDA and CDR2 SQIVND (reference sequence). CDR3 size: 15 residues. Trimming took off 4 bases at V and 5 bases at J, with 15 bases between the two ends. The CDR3 here is CASSKRGGIHNEQFF. Incomplete CDR3 DNA: TGTGCCAGTAGTAAGAGGGGGGGCATACACAATGAG.

This clone came up many times. The read ends 3 residues shy of where the CDR3 ends; the end is completed using the germline J gene. The chain employs TRBV18 and TRBJ1-2, with D perhaps TRBD1 (5 bases). Germline V lookup: CDR1 KGHSH, CDR2 LQKENI. The germline V and J ends were trimmed by 1 base and 3 bases, with 9 bases remaining between them. This CDR3 is 14 amino acids long. CDR3 bases read: TGTGCCAGCTCACCACGCGGGGCTGACTATGGC. Protein product: CASSPRGADYG. The full CDR3 sequence reads CASSPRGADYGYTF.

There are a few counts of this clone. The CDR3 end falls 3 residues outside the read, so it is completed with the germline J gene. This rearrangement joins TRBV5-5 to TRBJ2-7; TRBD1 matches at 11 bases. There are 15 residues in the CDR3. V shed 2 bases and J 6 bases; nucleotides not matched to a gene: 7. In germline, CDR1 is SGHKS, CDR2 YYEKEE (reference sequence). CDR3: CASSFRTDRGLEQYF. The CDR3 bases that were read are TGTGCCAGCAGCTTTCGGACGGACAGGGGGCTCGAG.

The sample holds many counts of this clone. The read falls 3 residues short of the CDR3 end, and the missing part is taken from the germline J gene. The rearrangement links TRBV12-3 or TRBV12-4 to TRBJ2-3; D is possibly TRBD2 (7 bases). V lost 6 bases and J lost 4, with 23 bases in between. The CDR3 covers 17 residues. The sequenced part of the CDR3 DNA is TGTGCCAGCAGCATCCCCGGTGGCGGGGGCACCCCAGATACG. Protein sequence: CASSIPGGGGTPDT. The full CDR3 sequence reads CASSIPGGGGTPDTQYF.

This clone was detected many times. The CDR3 end falls 3 residues outside the read, so it is completed with the germline J gene. The rearrangement links TRBV13 to TRBJ2-3; no reliable D call. V shed 0 bases and J shed 3 bases, with 4 bases lying between them. The CDR3 runs to 13 residues. From germline, CDR1 is PRHDT and CDR2 FYEKMQ (reference sequence). The sequenced CDR3 bases are TGTGCCAGCAGCTTAGGGCTAACAGATACG. Translating it yields CASSLGLTDT. The whole CDR3 reads CASSLGLTDTQYF.

As for this clone: Since a much larger clone is just one base distant, this may be a read error. The read stops 3 residues short of the end of the CDR3; the missing end is completed from the germline J gene. This sequence joins TRBV7-8 and TRBJ2-1; 7 nucleotides agree with TRBD1. Looked up from germline, CDR1 is SGHVS and CDR2 is FQNEAQ. This CDR3 has 17 residues. The part of the CDR3 DNA that was read is TGTGCCGGCAGCATGCGCTCCGGGACAGTGCTTGCGAATGAG. Translating it yields CAGSMRSGTVLANE. Given in full, the CDR3 is CAGSMRSGTVLANEQFF.

This clone was counted at least ten times. The read finishes 3 residues shy of the CDR3 end, and the germline J gene is used to complete it. The chain employs TRBV6-2 or TRBV6-3 and TRBJ2-5; unclear D gene. This CDR3 comprises 12 residues. The V gene's germline CDR1 is MNHEY and CDR2 SVGEGT. V gave up 4 bases and J gave up 3 bases, with 6 bases separating them. The CDR3 here is CASSLREETQYF. CDR3 bases read: TGTGCCAGCAGTTTACGCGAAGAGACC.

This clone was counted at least ten times. The observed sequence ends 3 residues before the CDR3 terminus, with the missing tail filled in from the germline J gene. The chain is built from TRBV11-3 and TRBJ2-1, with 7 bases matching TRBD1. The germline CDR1 and CDR2 sequences are SGHNT and YENEEA. V lost 5 bases to trimming and J lost 1 base; unmatched junction nucleotides: 5. The CDR3 runs 15 residues. The CDR3 here is CASSPRQGSYNEQFF. CDR3 DNA, as far as it was read: TGTGCCAGCAGCCCGCGACAGGGTTCCTACAATGAG.

Comment on this clone: Sequencing ends 3 residues short of the CDR3 end; the germline J gene provides the rest. The chain carries TRBV7-9 and TRBJ2-2, with a weak D call TRBD1 (6 bases). V was cut by 5 bases and J by 2 bases, with 12 bases left in between. Germline loops: CDR1 SEHNR, CDR2 FQNEAQ (reference sequence). CDR3 length equals 15 residues. This chain's CDR3 is CASSPRDTNTGELFF. The DNA read from the CDR3 is TGTGCCAGCAGCCCCCGGGACACCAACACCGGGGAG.

On this clone: The read gets to within 3 residues of the CDR3 end, and the germline J gene fills in the rest. The V call is TRBV2, the J call TRBJ1-5; a possible D gene is TRBD1 (5 bases). The germline V gene encodes CDR1 SNHLY and CDR2 FYNNEI. Trimming removed 0 bases at V and 9 bases at J, with 12 bases between. The CDR3 contains 14 residues. CDR3 bases read: TGTGCCAGCAGTGAAGCCCTGGGGGGACTGCCC. It specifies CASSEALGGLP. The complete CDR3 sequence is CASSEALGGLPQHF.

On this clone: With the read ending 3 residues before the CDR3 end, the germline J gene is used to fill in that end. The rearrangement links TRBV5-1 to TRBJ2-3; the D gene is possibly TRBD1 (5 bases). CDR3 length: 14 residues. In germline, CDR1 is SGHRS, CDR2 YFSETQ. CDR3 DNA, as far as it was read: TGCGCCAGCAGCTTAGACAGTAGCAATCAGCCG. It encodes CASSLDSSNQP. The complete CDR3 reads CASSLDSSNQPQYF.

This clone was seen a handful of times. Relative to the germline gene, one junction end is altered; a read error may explain this. The DNA ends 3 residues before the CDR3 does, and the rest of the CDR3 is filled in from the germline J gene. The V gene is TRBV18, the J gene TRBJ1-5; 8 bases are shared with TRBD1. This CDR3 is built from 17 residues. Germline assignment: CDR1 KGHSH and CDR2 LQKENI. The chain's CDR3 is CVSSQGQAVSSNQPQHF. The sequenced part of the CDR3 DNA is TGTGTCAGCTCTCAGGGACAGGCGGTTTCGAGCAATCAGCCC.